The 24 T cell receptor beta chains below come from one sample, sequenced in a study of blood T cell repertoires in COVID-19. Clones were read by immunoSEQ multiplex PCR, and TCRdb kept only the in-frame ones, dropping some. In the table there are roughly 180,000 clones, roughly three quarters of which are singletons. Sequenced material: peripheral blood. The receptors originated from a man aged 55-75 years with active or convalescent COVID-19.

This clone was recorded once. The V gene is TRBV7-9, the J gene TRBJ2-3; tentatively, D is TRBD1 (6 bases). The CDR3 totals 16 residues. V shed 1 base and J shed 1 base, with 12 bases lying between them. Germline V gives CDR1 SEHNR, CDR2 FQNEAQ (reference sequence). In nucleotides, the CDR3 is TGTGCCAGCAGCTTAGATTTCGCAGGGGGCACAGATACGCAGTATTTT. As protein: CASSLDFAGGTDTQYF.

This chain links TRBV11-2 with TRBJ2-7, with D unclear. The length of the CDR3 is 13 residues. The germline V gene encodes CDR1 SGHAT and CDR2 FQNNGV. The germline V and J ends were trimmed by 3 bases and 3 bases, with 9 bases remaining between them. As DNA, the CDR3 is TGTGCCAGCAGCTTGGAAGGAGACTACGAGCAGTACTTC. It specifies CASSLEGDYEQYF.

This clone was observed a single time. The V gene is TRBV5-6, the J gene TRBJ1-5; D is possibly TRBD1 (5 bases). Germline V gene sequence: CDR1 SGHDT, CDR2 YYEEEE. This CDR3 comprises 16 residues. V was trimmed by 4 bases and J by 4 bases, leaving 18 bases between them. DNA of the CDR3: TGTGCCAGCAGCCAATCCGAGGGACTCCGAAATCAGCCCCAGCATTTT. It specifies CASSQSEGLRNQPQHF.

V and J are TRBV29-1 and TRBJ1-2, with a possible D match to TRBD1 (5 bases). This CDR3 has 14 residues. V was trimmed by 7 bases and J by 3 bases, leaving 18 bases between them. Germline lookup yields CDR1 SQVTM and CDR2 ANQGSEA. This CDR3 reads CSAKKGNRYYGYTF. In DNA form, the CDR3 reads TGCAGCGCGAAGAAGGGTAACAGGTACTATGGCTACACCTTC.

The chain combines TRBV7-8 with TRBJ2-7, with 7 bases matching TRBD2. V trimming: 3 bases; J trimming: 2 bases; junction bases outside the gene matches: 10. The CDR3 spans 16 residues. Germline assignment: CDR1 SGHVS and CDR2 FQNEAQ. For the CDR3, the DNA is TGTGCCAGCAGCTTCTCTCTAGCGGAGCTCCCCTACGAGCAGTACTTC. It encodes CASSFSLAELPYEQYF.

The chain uses TRBV11-3 and TRBJ2-5; TRBD1 matches 10 bases. The J segment lost 1 base and the V segment lost 6 bases, leaving 5 bases of the junction unmatched. Germline lookup yields CDR1 SGHNT and CDR2 YENEEA. CDR3 length: 15 amino acids. CDR3 sequence: CASSSRTGGQETQYF. The CDR3 nucleotides read TGTGCCAGCAGTTCCAGGACAGGGGGCCAAGAGACCCAGTACTTC.

This chain links TRBV7-9 with TRBJ1-2, with unresolved D. Germline V CDR1 and CDR2: SEHNR, FQNEAQ (reference sequence). This CDR3 has 14 amino acids. Trimming pared 3 bases from V and 0 bases from J, leaving 8 bases between. CDR3 sequence (DNA): TGTGCCAGCAGCTTTAGTACAGCTAACTATGGCTACACCTTC. Translated: CASSFSTANYGYTF.

The J gene is TRBJ2-1, the V gene TRBV27; 9 nucleotides match TRBD1. CDR3 length: 16 amino acids. Germline V gene data show CDR1 as MNHEY and CDR2 as SMNVEV (reference sequence). V lost 5 bases to trimming and J lost 6 bases; unmatched junction nucleotides: 11. CDR3 DNA: TGTGCCAGCAGTCTTTACCGGGACAGGGTACCCAATGAGCAGTTCTTC. Amino acid sequence: CASSLYRDRVPNEQFF.

J is TRBJ1-1 and V is TRBV3-1 (or the pseudogene TRBV3-2); D not resolved. The length of the CDR3 is 12 residues. In germline, CDR1 is LGHDT, CDR2 YNNKEL (reference sequence). V was pared by 1 base and J by 11 bases, with 11 bases between. Written as DNA, the CDR3 is TGTGCCAGCAGCCAAGGAGCTACCGGGGCTTTCTTT. Amino acids: CASSQGATGAFF.

The V call is TRBV6-5, the J call TRBJ2-7; D is undetermined. Germline V gene lookup returns CDR1 MNHEY and CDR2 SVGAGI. V was trimmed by 0 bases and J by 3 bases, leaving 12 bases between them. CDR3 length: 15 residues. Here the CDR3 reads CASSYSEVNSYEQYF. For the CDR3, the DNA is TGTGCCAGCAGTTACTCGGAAGTAAACAGCTACGAGCAGTACTTC.

The genes are TRBV10-3 and TRBJ1-4; D ambiguous. Germline assignment: CDR1 ENHRY and CDR2 SYGVKD. CDR3 size: 11 residues. V lost 3 bases and J 11 bases, leaving 7 bases between the germline ends. The CDR3 loop is CAISEGGKLFF. In nucleotides, the CDR3 is TGTGCCATCAGTGAAGGAGGGAAACTGTTTTTT.

The chain combines TRBV11-3 with TRBJ2-1; 9 bases line up with TRBD2. The CDR3 loop spans 15 amino acids. Per germline, CDR1 SGHNT and CDR2 YENEEA. Losses at the gene ends were 0 bases for V and 8 bases for J; bases not matched to a gene: 5. The CDR3, as DNA: TGTGCCAGCAGCTTAGAGACTAGCGGCCGGGATGAGCAGTTCTTC. This sequence encodes CASSLETSGRDEQFF.

This chain uses TRBV5-4 with TRBJ1-2, with D perhaps matching TRBD1 (6 bases). Trimming removed 4 bases at V and 5 bases at J, with 21 bases between. The CDR3 spans 16 residues. Germline loops: CDR1 SGHNT, CDR2 YYREEE (reference sequence). The CDR3 is CASSHPGGGLAYGYTF. Here the CDR3 DNA reads TGTGCCAGCAGCCATCCCGGGGGGGGGCTCGCGTATGGCTACACCTTC.

V and J are TRBV7-8 and TRBJ1-4; TRBD1 agrees at 9 bases. CDR1 is SGHVS, CDR2 FQNEAQ, per germline. The CDR3 extends over 19 amino acids. V gave up 3 bases and J gave up 6 bases; unmatched junction bases: 17. Written as DNA, the CDR3 is TGTGCCAGCAGCTTTTTTTTTGGGGACAGGGCTTATCGGGATGAAAAACTGTTTTTT. Encoded protein: CASSFFFGDRAYRDEKLFF.

The chain uses TRBV19 and TRBJ2-7; D is uncertain. Trimming removed 1 base from V and 0 bases from J, with 7 bases in between. In germline, CDR1 is LNHDA, CDR2 SQIVND (reference sequence). This CDR3 region has 14 residues. In DNA, the CDR3 is TGTGCCAGTAGTATAGGACTTAGCTCCTACGAGCAGTACTTC. Encoded protein: CASSIGLSSYEQYF.

The chain recombines TRBV10-3 with TRBJ2-2; 7 bases are a match to TRBD2. Trimming took 1 base from V and 4 from J; bases not matched to a gene: 6. Looked up from germline, CDR1 is ENHRY and CDR2 is SYGVKD. The CDR3 runs to 16 residues. For the CDR3, the DNA is TGTGCCATCAGTGAGTGGGCTAGCGGATCCACCGGGGAGCTGTTTTTT. Amino acid sequence: CAISEWASGSTGELFF.

The rearrangement uses TRBV12-3 or TRBV12-4 and TRBJ1-5, with 7 bases lining up with TRBD1. The CDR3 covers 13 residues. V dropped 9 bases and J dropped 9; count of bases not matched to a gene: 11. The CDR3 coding sequence is TGTGCCAGTTCAGGGGGTAGCCGAGGGCCCCAGCATTTT. This sequence encodes CASSGGSRGPQHF.

This clone was seen only once. The chain links TRBV21-1 to TRBJ1-2. TRBV21-1 is a pseudogene segment. The CDR3 is made up of 15 amino acids. The CDR3 sequence is CASSKTLGRDYGYTF. Here the CDR3 DNA reads TGTGCCAGCAGCAAAACCCTAGGGAGGGACTATGGCTACACCTTC.

V and J are TRBV30 and TRBJ1-1; possible D gene TRBD1, 5 bases. Germline assignment: CDR1 GTSNPN and CDR2 SVGIG (reference sequence). Trimming took 5 bases from V and 2 from J, leaving 9 bases between them. The CDR3 covers 12 residues. CDR3 nucleotide sequence: TGTGCCTGGGAAACAGGCAACACTGAAGCTTTCTTT. This gives the protein CAWETGNTEAFF.

This chain's CDR3 is CASSPTRQGAGNTEAFF. In DNA, the CDR3 is TGTGCCAGCAGCCCCACCAGACAGGGGGCTGGGAACACTGAAGCTTTCTTT. The chain is built from TRBV7-2 and TRBJ1-1; 10 bases line up with TRBD1. The CDR3 has 17 amino acids. Germline values: CDR1 SGHTA, CDR2 FQGNSA. V was pared by 5 bases and J by 1 base, with 10 bases of the junction left unmatched.

V and J are TRBV28 and TRBJ2-7; 10 bases map to TRBD2. CDR1 and CDR2 from the germline V gene are MDHEN and SYDVKM. Trimming removed 5 bases from V and 2 bases from J; junction bases left unmatched: 6. The CDR3 length is 15 residues. The CDR3: CASSLPGTSAYEQYF. As DNA, the CDR3 is TGTGCCAGCAGTCTACCCGGGACTAGCGCCTACGAGCAGTACTTC. Full variable domain (missing parts from reference TRBV28 and TRBJ2-7): DVKVTQSSRYLVKRTGEKVFLECVQDMDHENMFWYRQDPGLGLRLIYFSYDVKMKEKGDIPEGYSVSREKKERFSLILESASTNQTSMYLCASSLPGTSAYEQYFGPGTRLTVT.

The gene calls are TRBV9 and TRBJ2-3, with TRBD2 matching over 11 bases. The CDR3 extends over 15 amino acids. The V and J ends lost 4 bases and 2 bases, in that order; junction bases with no gene match: 3. The germline gives CDR1 SGDLS, CDR2 YYNGEE. CDR3 DNA sequence: TGTGCCAGCAGCCGGGGACTAGCGGTCACAGATACGCAGTATTTT. This gives the protein CASSRGLAVTDTQYF. Drawing the rest from reference TRBV9 and TRBJ2-3, the complete variable domain is DSGVTQTPKHLITATGQRVTLRCSPRSGDLSVYWYQQSLDQGLQFLIQYYNGEERAKGNILERFSAQQFPDLHSELNLSSLELGDSALYFCASSRGLAVTDTQYFGPGTRLTVL.

This chain joins TRBV7-2 and TRBJ2-2, with D unresolved. The CDR3 has 14 residues. Germline CDR1 is SGHTA and CDR2 is FQGNSA. With 5 bases removed from V and 5 bases from J, the gap between germline ends came to 12 bases. The CDR3 sequence: CASSPPVITGELFF. As DNA, the CDR3 is TGTGCCAGCAGCCCCCCGGTTATTACCGGGGAGCTGTTTTTT.

The CDR3, as DNA: TGTGCCAGCAGCTTGGGGGCTTGGAACACTGAAGCTTTCTTT. It yields the protein CASSLGAWNTEAFF. This rearrangement joins TRBV7-6 to TRBJ1-1; possible D gene TRBD1, 6 bases. The ends were cut back, 3 bases at V and 1 base at J, with 9 bases in the middle. Germline assignment: CDR1 SGHVS and CDR2 FNYEAQ. CDR3 length equals 14 residues.